This TCR beta chain was obtained from a study of blood T cell repertoires in COVID-19. Sequenced by immunoSEQ multiplex PCR; TCRdb stores in-frame clones only, minus some. The sample shows about 170,000 clones, more than 70% of them seen only once. Trimming removed 1 base from V and 13 bases from J, with 13 bases in between. There are 12 residues in the CDR3. The V and J genes are TRBV12-3 or TRBV12-4 and TRBJ2-5, with TRBD1 as a possible D gene (5 bases). The TCR comes from a woman older than 75 with active or convalescent COVID-19. Material for sequencing was peripheral blood. The CDR3 loop reads CASSLGGRVPYF. The DNA for the CDR3 is TGTGCCAGCAGTTTAGGGGGCAGGGTTCCGTACTTC.